This T cell receptor beta chain is drawn from a study of blood T cell repertoires in COVID-19. Whole-study context: Some COVID-19 samples were acute and others convalescent; all came from the United States, Italy and Spain. Nucleic acid was either cDNA or gDNA, and it came from T cells, B-cell-depleted T cells, or PBMCs.

The CDR3 has 16 amino acids. Trimming left V 2 bases short and J 6 bases short, with 17 bases between. CDR1 MDHEN and CDR2 SYDVKM come from the germline V gene. Data came from immunoSEQ multiplex PCR; TCRdb stores just in-frame clones and leaves some out. The data show 90,000 to 110,000 clones, around 81% seen once. The sequence came from a man older than 75 with acute or convalescent COVID-19. The gene calls are TRBV28 and TRBJ1-5; unclear D gene. Specimen: peripheral blood. This chain's CDR3 is CASSLGWQVIGQPQHF. DNA for the CDR3: TGTGCCAGCAGTTTAGGTTGGCAGGTCATCGGTCAGCCCCAGCATTTT. Full variable domain (remainder filled in from reference TRBV28 and TRBJ1-5): DVKVTQSSRYLVKRTGEKVFLECVQDMDHENMFWYRQDPGLGLRLIYFSYDVKMKEKGDIPEGYSVSREKKERFSLILESASTNQTSMYLCASSLGWQVIGQPQHFGDGTRLSIL.